The clone carrying this T cell receptor (beta chain) was seen at least ten times. Its antigen is not identified. The read falls 3 residues short of the CDR3 end, and the missing part is taken from the germline J gene. This sample stems from a study of T cell clonality in common variable immunodeficiency. The assay was immunoSEQ multiplex PCR, and TCRdb's table has in-frame clones only and misses some. The record shows 45,000 to 70,000 clones for this sample, with no singletons present. The V and J ends lost 3 bases and 4 bases, in that order; junction bases with no gene match: 7. There are 16 residues in the CDR3. Study-wide results and limits: Common variable immunodeficiency TCR beta sequences reportedly had fewer deletions and N-nucleotide insertions. Links between repertoire features and CVID complications were heterogeneity-limited. Fewer TCRbeta clones were shared among CVID subjects than controls.

The origin of this receptor is a person between 18 and 70 years old in good health. Sequenced material: peripheral blood mononuclear cells. This chain connects TRBV12-3 or TRBV12-4 to TRBJ1-5, with TRBD1 matching over 9 bases. The CDR3 is CASSFSGTGRNQPQHF. The covered CDR3 bases are TGTGCCAGCAGTTTTTCCGGGACAGGGAGAAATCAGCCC.